A selection of T cell receptor beta chains follows, all from one sample in a study of blood T cell repertoires in COVID-19. Profiled with immunoSEQ multiplex PCR; TCRdb holds only in-frame clones, not every one. The table records over 450,000 clones, approximately 91% of them present only once. The sequenced sample was peripheral blood. The receptor source for this set is a woman between 50 and 59 years old with COVID-19, enrolled during active disease. Each CDR3 is given with its conserved first and last residue.

CDR3 protein	V gene	J gene
CARSLGQGSYGYTF	TRBV5-3	TRBJ1-2
CASSVAGDNQPQHF	TRBV5-4	TRBJ1-5
CASSQTGINTEAFF	TRBV4-2	TRBJ1-1
CASSGDNNQPQHF	TRBV12-3/TRBV12-4	TRBJ1-5
CASSQGRASGFGGELFF	TRBV4-2	TRBJ2-2
CASTPTGTYGYTF	TRBV13	TRBJ1-2
CASSSMAGVPVF	TRBV2	TRBJ2-1
CSATKGPGDTEAFF	TRBV29-1	TRBJ1-1
CASSRQGGQPQHF	TRBV6-2/TRBV6-3	TRBJ1-5
CASSSRTGQTEAFF	TRBV7-2	TRBJ1-1
CASSLGLAGGLYNEQFF	TRBV5-1	TRBJ2-1
CASSWGEFADINSPLHF	TRBV5-1	TRBJ1-6
CASSEIRTGELFF	TRBV2	TRBJ2-2
CASRQGTGELFF	TRBV2	TRBJ2-2
CASSPPGGRDEQFF	TRBV2	TRBJ2-1
CASSSGAPEAFF	TRBV12-3/TRBV12-4	TRBJ1-1
CASSQPGGGRSDQPQHF	TRBV4-1	TRBJ1-5
CATSDLGAGNQPQHF	TRBV24-1	TRBJ1-5
CAWSPRPGGYTF	TRBV30	TRBJ1-2
CASSLTGVTDTQYF	TRBV7-9	TRBJ2-3
CASSFDHGAPWDEQFF	TRBV27	TRBJ2-1
CASSYSSGHTQYF	TRBV6-2/TRBV6-3	TRBJ2-3